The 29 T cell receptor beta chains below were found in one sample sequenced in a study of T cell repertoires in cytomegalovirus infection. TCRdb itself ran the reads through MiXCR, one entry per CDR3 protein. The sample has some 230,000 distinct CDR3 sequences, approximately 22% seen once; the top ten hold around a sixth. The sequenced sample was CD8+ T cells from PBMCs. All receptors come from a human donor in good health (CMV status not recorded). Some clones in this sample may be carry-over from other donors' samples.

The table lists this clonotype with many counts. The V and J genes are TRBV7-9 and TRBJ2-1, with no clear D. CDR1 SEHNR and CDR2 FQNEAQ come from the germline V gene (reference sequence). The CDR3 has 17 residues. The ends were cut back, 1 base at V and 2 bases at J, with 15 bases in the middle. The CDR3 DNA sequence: TGTGCCAGCAGCTTAGATTCTATCCTAGAACCCTACAATGAGCAGTTCTTC. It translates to CASSLDSILEPYNEQFF.

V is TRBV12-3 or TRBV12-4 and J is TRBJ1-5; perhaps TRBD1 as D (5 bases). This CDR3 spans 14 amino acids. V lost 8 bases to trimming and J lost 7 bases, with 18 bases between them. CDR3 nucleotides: TGTGCCAGCGGAATCGGGGCCTACGGGCAGCCCCAGCATTTT. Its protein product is CASGIGAYGQPQHF.

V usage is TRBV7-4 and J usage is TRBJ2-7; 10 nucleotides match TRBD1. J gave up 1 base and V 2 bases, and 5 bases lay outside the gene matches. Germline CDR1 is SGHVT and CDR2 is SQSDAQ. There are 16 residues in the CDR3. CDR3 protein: CASSLPGTGESYEQYF. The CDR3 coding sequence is TGTGCCAGCAGCTTACCCGGGACAGGGGAATCCTACGAGCAGTACTTC.

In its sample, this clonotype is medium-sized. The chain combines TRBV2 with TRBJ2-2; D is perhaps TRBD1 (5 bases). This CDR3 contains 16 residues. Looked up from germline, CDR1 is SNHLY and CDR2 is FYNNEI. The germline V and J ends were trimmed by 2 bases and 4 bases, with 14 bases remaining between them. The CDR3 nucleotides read TGTGCCAGCAGTGAATCGCCAGGGCTGGGCACCGGGGAGCTGTTTTTT. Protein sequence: CASSESPGLGTGELFF. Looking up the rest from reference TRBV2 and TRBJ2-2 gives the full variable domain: EPEVTQTPSHQVTQMGQEVILRCVPISNHLYFYWYRQILGQKVEFLVSFYNNEISEKSEIFDDQFSVERPDGSNFTLKIRSTKLEDSAMYFCASSESPGLGTGELFFGEGSRLTVL.

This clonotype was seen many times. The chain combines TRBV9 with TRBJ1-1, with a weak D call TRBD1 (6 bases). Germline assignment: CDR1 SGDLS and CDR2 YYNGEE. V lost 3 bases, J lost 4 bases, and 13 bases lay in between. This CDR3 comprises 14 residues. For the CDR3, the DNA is TGTGCCAGCAGCGAGGAGGGGGAGGTCACTGAAGCTTTCTTT. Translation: CASSEEGEVTEAFF.

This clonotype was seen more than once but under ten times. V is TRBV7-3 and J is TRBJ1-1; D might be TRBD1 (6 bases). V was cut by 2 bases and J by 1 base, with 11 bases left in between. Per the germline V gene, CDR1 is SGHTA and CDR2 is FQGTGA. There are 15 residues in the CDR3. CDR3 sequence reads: CASSLGGSWNTEAFF. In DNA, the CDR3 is TGTGCCAGCAGCTTAGGGGGCAGTTGGAACACTGAAGCTTTCTTT. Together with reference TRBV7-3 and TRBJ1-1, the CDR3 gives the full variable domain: GAGVSQTPSNKVTEKGKYVELRCDPISGHTALYWYRQSLGQGPEFLIYFQGTGAADDSGLPNDRFFAVRPEGSVSTLKIQRTERGDSAVYLCASSLGGSWNTEAFFGQGTRLTVV.

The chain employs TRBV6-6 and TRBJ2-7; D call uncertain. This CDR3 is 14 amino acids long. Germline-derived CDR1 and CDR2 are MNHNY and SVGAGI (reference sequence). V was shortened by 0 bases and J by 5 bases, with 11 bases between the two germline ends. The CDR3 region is CASSYSALTDEQYF. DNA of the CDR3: TGTGCCAGCAGTTACTCGGCCTTGACGGACGAGCAGTACTTC.

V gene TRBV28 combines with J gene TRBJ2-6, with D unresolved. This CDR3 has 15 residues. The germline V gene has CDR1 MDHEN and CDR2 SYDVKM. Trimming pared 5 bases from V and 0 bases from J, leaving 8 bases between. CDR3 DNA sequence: TGTGCCAGCAGTCCCTACAGCTCTGGGGCCAACGTCCTGACTTTC. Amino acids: CASSPYSSGANVLTF.

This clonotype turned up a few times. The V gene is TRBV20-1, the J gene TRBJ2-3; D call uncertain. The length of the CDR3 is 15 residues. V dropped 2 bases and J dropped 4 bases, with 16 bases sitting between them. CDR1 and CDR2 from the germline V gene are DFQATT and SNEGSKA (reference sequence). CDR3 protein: CSARTRSGRADTQYF. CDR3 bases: TGCAGTGCTAGAACTCGATCCGGCCGGGCAGATACGCAGTATTTT.

The CDR3 sequence: CASSDVGPGELFF. In DNA, the CDR3 is TGTGCCAGCAGCGATGTAGGACCCGGGGAGCTGTTTTTT. The gene calls are TRBV2 and TRBJ2-2; D is unclear. The CDR3 runs to 13 residues. The germline V and J ends were trimmed by 6 bases and 6 bases, with 11 bases remaining between them. Germline V gene sequence: CDR1 SNHLY, CDR2 FYNNEI.

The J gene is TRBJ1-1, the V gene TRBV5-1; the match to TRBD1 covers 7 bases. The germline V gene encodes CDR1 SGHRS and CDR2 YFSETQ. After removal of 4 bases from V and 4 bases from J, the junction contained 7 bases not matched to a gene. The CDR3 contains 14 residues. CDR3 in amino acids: CASSLTGFSTEAFF. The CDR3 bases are TGCGCCAGCAGCCTGACAGGGTTCAGCACTGAAGCTTTCTTT.

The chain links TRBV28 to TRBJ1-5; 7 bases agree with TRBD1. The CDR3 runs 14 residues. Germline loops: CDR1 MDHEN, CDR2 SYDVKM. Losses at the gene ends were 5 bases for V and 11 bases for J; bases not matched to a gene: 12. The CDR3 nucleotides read TGTGCCAGCAGTACCGGGACAGAAGGATGGTCCCAGCATTTT. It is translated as CASSTGTEGWSQHF.

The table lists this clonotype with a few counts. The CDR3 DNA is TGTGCCAGCAGCCCCTTTCCACTCGTCCATGAGCAGTTCTTC. Protein product: CASSPFPLVHEQFF. The V call is TRBV7-8, the J call TRBJ2-1; D remains unclear. V lost 5 bases and J 8 bases, leaving 16 bases between the germline ends. The CDR3 is 14 amino acids. Germline CDR1 reads SGHVS; CDR2 reads FQNEAQ. The variable domain in full, completed from reference TRBV7-8 and TRBJ2-1, reads GAGVSQSPRYKVAKRGQDVALRCDPISGHVSLFWYQQALGQGPEFLTYFQNEAQLDKSGLPSDRFFAERPEGSVSTLKIQRTQQEDSAVYLCASSPFPLVHEQFFGPGTRLTVL.

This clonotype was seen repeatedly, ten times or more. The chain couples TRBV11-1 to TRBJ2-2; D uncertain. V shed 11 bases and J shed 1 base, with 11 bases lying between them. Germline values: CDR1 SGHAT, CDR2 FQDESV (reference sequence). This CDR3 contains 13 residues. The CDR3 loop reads CAWKPQNTGELFF. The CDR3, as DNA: TGTGCCTGGAAGCCTCAGAACACCGGGGAGCTGTTTTTT.

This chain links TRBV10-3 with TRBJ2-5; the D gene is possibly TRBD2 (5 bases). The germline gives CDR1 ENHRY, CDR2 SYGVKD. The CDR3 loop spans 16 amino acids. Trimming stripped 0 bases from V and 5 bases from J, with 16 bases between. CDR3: CAISESEDIDAETQYF. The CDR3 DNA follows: TGTGCCATCAGTGAGTCGGAGGATATTGATGCGGAGACCCAGTACTTC.

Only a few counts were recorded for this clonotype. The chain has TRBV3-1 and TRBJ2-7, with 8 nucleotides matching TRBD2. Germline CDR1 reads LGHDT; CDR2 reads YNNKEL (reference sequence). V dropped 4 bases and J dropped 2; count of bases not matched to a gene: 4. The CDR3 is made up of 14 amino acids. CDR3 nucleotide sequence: TGTGCCAGCAGCCCCGGGGGGGACCCCTACGAGCAGTACTTC. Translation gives CASSPGGDPYEQYF.

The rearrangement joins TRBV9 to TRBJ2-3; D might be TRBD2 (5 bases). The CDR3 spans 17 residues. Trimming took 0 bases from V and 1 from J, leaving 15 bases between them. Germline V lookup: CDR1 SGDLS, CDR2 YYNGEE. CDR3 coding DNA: TGTGCCAGCAGCGTAGCTGAGCTAGCTAAAGGCACAGATACGCAGTATTTT. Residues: CASSVAELAKGTDTQYF.

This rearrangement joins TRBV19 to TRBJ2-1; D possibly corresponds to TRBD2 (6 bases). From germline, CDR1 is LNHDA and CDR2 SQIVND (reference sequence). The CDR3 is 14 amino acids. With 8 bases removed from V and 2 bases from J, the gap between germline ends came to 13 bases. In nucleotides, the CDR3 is TGTGCCAGTGGAATGGGGGGTCCCTACAATGAGCAGTTCTTC. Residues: CASGMGGPYNEQFF.

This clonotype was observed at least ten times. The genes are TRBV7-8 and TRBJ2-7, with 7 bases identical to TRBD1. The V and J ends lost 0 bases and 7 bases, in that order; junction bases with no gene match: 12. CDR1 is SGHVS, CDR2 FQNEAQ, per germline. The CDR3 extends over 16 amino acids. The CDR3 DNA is TGTGCCAGCAGCTTAGCCGGGACAGCGAGAGACGTAGAGCAGTACTTC. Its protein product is CASSLAGTARDVEQYF.

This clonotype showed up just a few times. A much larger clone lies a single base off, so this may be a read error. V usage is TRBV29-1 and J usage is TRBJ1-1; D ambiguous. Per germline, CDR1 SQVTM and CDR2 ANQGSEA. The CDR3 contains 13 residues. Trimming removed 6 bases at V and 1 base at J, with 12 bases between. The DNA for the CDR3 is TGCAGCGTCTCCCTGCAGGCGAACACTGAAGCTTTCTTT. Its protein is CSVSLQANTEAFF.

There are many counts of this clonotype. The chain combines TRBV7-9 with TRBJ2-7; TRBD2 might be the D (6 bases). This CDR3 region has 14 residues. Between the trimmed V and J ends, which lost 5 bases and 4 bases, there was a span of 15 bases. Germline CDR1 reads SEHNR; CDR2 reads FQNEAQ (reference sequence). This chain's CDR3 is CASSPGDGPYEQYF. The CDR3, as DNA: TGTGCCAGCAGCCCGGGAGACGGGCCTTACGAGCAGTACTTC.

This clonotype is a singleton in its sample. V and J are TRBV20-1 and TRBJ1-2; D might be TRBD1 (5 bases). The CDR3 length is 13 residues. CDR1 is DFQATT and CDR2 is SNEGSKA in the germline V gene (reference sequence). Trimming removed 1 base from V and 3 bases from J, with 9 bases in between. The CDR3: CSARGGMDYGYTF. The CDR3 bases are TGCAGTGCTAGAGGGGGGATGGACTATGGCTACACCTTC.

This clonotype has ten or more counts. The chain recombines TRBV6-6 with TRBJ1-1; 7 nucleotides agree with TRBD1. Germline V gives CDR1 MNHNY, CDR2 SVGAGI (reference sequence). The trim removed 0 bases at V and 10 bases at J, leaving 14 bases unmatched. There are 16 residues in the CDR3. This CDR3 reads CASSYSDTGDLTGAFF. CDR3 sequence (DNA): TGTGCCAGCAGTTACTCGGATACAGGGGACTTGACCGGAGCTTTCTTT.

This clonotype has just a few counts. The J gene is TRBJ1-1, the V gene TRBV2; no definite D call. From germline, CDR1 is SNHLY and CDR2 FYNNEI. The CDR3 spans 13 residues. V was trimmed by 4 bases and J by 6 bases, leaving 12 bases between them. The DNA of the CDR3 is TGTGCCAGCAGTGTGAACGGAATCCCTGAAGCTTTCTTT. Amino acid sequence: CASSVNGIPEAFF.

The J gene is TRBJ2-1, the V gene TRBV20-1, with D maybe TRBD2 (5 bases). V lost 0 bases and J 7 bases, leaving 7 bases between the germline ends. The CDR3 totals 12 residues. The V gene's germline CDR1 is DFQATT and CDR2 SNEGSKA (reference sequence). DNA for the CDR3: TGCAGTGCTAGAGATTTAGCGAATGAGCAGTTCTTC. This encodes CSARDLANEQFF.

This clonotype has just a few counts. CDR3 sequence reads: CASSLSDGYYSNQPQHF. CDR3 nucleotide sequence: TGTGCCAGCAGTTTATCCGACGGATACTATAGCAATCAGCCCCAGCATTTT. The chain links TRBV28 to TRBJ1-5; D is uncertain. V was clipped by 1 base and J by 0 bases, with 13 bases between them. The V gene's germline CDR1 is MDHEN and CDR2 SYDVKM. The length of the CDR3 is 17 residues.

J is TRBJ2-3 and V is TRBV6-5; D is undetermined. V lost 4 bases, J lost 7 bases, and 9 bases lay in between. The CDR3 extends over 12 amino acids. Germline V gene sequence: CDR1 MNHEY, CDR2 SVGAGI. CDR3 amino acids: CASSSDLYTQYF. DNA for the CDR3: TGTGCCAGCAGTTCCGACTTGTATACGCAGTATTTT.

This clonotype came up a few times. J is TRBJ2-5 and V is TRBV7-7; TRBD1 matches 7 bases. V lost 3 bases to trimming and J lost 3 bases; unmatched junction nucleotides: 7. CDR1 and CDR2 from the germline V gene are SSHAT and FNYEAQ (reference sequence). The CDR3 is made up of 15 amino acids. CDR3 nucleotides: TGTGCCAGCAGCTTCGGGACAGTCAAGGAAGAGACCCAGTACTTC. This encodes CASSFGTVKEETQYF.

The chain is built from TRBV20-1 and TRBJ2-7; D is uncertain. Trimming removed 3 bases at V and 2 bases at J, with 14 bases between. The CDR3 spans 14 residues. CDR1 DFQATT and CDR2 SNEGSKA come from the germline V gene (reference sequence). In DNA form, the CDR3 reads TGCAGTGCTAGGCCCTCTGGGTCGGCCTACGAGCAGTACTTC. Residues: CSARPSGSAYEQYF.